The TCR beta chain described here comes from a study of T-cell reconstitution after alpha-beta-depleted transplantation in children. TCRbeta library construction was performed incorporating unique molecular identifiers. TCRdb passed the PCR reads through MiXCR, listing each CDR3 protein once. This sample yields about 400,000 distinct CDR3 sequences, of which around 21% are seen a single time; less than 4.5% belongs to the top ten. A single count supports this clonotype. Germline CDR1 and CDR2: SGHRS and YFSETQ. Unmatched junction bases numbered 6, after V lost 3 bases and J lost 0 bases. The CDR3 loop spans 17 amino acids.

The rearrangement joins TRBV5-1 to TRBJ2-5; 12 nucleotides line up with TRBD1. The sample here was PBMCs from the stem cell graft donor, taken from the stem cell graft. This sequence originates from a human donor who donated a stem cell graft to a child with acute myeloid leukemia. CDR3 in DNA: TGCGCCAGCAGCTCTGGGACAGGGGGCCCTTACCAAGAGACCCAGTACTTC. The encoded protein is CASSSGTGGPYQETQYF.